This TCR beta chain derives from a study of blood T cell repertoires in COVID-19. Sequencing used immunoSEQ multiplex PCR; TCRdb keeps in-frame clones, though not all of them. The sample has around 94,000 clones, 70% to 90% seen once; the top ten hold around 9.5%. This clone was seen a few times. From germline, CDR1 is LNHDA and CDR2 SQIVND (reference sequence). The length of the CDR3 is 13 residues. V lost 7 bases and J lost 8; bases outside the gene matches: 7. This TCR was sampled from a man between 35 and 55 years old with active or convalescent COVID-19. J is TRBJ2-2 and V is TRBV19; 7 bases agree with TRBD2. Material: peripheral blood. CDR3 nucleotides: TGTGCCAGTATGGGAGGGTTTTATGGGGAGCTGTTTTTT. Its translation: CASMGGFYGELFF.